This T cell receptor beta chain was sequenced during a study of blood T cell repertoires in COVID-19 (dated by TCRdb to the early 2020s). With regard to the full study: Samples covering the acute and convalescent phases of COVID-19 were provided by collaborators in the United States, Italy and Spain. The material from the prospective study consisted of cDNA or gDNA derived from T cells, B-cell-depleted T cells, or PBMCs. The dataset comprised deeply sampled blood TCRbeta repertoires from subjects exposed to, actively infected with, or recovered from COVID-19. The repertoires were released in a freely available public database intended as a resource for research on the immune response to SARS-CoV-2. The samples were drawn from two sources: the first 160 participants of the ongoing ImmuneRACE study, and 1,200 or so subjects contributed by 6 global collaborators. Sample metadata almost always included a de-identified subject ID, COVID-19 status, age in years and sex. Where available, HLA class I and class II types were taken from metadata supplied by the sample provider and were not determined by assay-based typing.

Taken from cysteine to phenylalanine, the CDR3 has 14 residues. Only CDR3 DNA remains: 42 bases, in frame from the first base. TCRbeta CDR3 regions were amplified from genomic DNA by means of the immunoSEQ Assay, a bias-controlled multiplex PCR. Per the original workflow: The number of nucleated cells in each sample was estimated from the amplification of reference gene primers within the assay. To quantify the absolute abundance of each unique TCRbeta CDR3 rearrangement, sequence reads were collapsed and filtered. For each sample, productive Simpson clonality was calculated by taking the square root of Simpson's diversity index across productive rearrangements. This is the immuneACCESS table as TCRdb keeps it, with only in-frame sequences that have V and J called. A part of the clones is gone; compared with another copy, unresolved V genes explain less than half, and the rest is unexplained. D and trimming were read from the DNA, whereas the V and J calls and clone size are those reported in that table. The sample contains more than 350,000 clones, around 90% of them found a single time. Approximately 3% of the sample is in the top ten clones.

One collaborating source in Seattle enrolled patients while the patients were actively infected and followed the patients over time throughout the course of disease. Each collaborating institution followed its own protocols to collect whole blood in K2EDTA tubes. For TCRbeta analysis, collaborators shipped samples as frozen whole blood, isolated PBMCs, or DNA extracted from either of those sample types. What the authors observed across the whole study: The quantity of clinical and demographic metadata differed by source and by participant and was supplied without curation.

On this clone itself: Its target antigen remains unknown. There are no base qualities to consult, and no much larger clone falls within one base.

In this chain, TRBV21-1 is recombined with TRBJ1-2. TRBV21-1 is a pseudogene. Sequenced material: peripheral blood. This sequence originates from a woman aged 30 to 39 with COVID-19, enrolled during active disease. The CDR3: CASSTQREGRGYTF. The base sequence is TGTGCCAGCAGCACCCAGAGGGAGGGGCGCGGCTACACCTTC.